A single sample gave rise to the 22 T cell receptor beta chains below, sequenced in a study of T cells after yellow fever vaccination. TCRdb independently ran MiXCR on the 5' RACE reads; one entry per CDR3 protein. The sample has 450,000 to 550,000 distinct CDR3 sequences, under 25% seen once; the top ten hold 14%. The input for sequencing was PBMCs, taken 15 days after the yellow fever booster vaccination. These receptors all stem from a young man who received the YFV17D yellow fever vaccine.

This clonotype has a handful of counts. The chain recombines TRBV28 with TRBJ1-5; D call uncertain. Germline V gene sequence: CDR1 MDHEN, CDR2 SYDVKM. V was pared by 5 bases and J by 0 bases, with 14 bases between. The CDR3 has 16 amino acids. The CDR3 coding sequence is TGTGCCAGCAGTGTGGACGGACGCTATAGCAATCAGCCCCAGCATTTT. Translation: CASSVDGRYSNQPQHF.

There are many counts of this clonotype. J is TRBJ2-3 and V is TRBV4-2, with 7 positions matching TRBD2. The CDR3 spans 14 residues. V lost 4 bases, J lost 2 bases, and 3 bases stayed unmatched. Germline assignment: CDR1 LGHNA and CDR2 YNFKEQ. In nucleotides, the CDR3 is TGTGCCAGCAGCCGGGAGGGCCTCACAGATACGCAGTATTTT. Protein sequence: CASSREGLTDTQYF.

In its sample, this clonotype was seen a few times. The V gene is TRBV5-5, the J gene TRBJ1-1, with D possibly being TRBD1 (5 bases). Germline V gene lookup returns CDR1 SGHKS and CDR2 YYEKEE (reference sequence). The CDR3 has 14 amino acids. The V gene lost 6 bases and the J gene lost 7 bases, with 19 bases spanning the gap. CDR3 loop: CASTVPGTVVEAFF. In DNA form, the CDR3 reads TGTGCCAGCACCGTCCCAGGGACGGTTGTTGAAGCTTTCTTT.

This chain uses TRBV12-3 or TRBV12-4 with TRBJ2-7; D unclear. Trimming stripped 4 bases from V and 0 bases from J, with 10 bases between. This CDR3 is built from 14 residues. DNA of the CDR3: TGTGCCAGCAGTTCGCTGGTGAGCTCCTACGAGCAGTACTTC. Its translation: CASSSLVSSYEQYF.

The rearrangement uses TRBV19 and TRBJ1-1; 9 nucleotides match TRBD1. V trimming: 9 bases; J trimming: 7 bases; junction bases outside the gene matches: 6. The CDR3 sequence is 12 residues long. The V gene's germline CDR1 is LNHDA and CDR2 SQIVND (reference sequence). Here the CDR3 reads CASLDRGDEAFF. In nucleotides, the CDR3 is TGTGCCAGCCTGGACAGGGGAGATGAAGCTTTCTTT.

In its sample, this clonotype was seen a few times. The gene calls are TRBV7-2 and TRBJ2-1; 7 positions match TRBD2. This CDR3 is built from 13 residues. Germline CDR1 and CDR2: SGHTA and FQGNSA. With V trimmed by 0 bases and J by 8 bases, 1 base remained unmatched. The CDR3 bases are TGTGCCAGCAGCTTAGCGCGGGAGTATGAGCAGTTCTTC. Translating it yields CASSLAREYEQFF.

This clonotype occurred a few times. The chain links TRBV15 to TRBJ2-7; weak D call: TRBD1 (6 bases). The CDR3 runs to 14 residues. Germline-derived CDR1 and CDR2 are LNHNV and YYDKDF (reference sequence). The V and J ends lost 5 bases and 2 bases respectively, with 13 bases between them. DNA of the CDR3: TGTGCCACCAGCCTAGGACAGCCTCCCTACGAGCAGTACTTC. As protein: CATSLGQPPYEQYF.

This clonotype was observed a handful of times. Written as DNA, the CDR3 is TGCAGCGTTGAAGATGTTGGGACGTCTTCCTACGAGCAGTACTTC. Its protein product is CSVEDVGTSSYEQYF. The chain carries TRBV29-1 and TRBJ2-7, with D perhaps being TRBD1 or TRBD2 (5 bases each). Germline-derived CDR1 and CDR2 are SQVTM and ANQGSEA. CDR3 length: 15 amino acids. V shed 0 bases and J shed 1 base, with 13 bases lying between them.

Here the CDR3 DNA reads TGTGCCAGTAGTATAGATAGGGTCACAAACTCCTACAATGAGCAGTTCTTC. Translated: CASSIDRVTNSYNEQFF. The chain links TRBV19 to TRBJ2-1; D is unresolved. There are 17 residues in the CDR3. Trimming removed 0 bases from V and 0 bases from J, with 12 bases in between. Germline CDR1 is LNHDA and CDR2 is SQIVND (reference sequence). The variable domain in full, with the rest retrieved from reference TRBV19 and TRBJ2-1, is DGGITQSPKYLFRKEGQNVTLSCEQNLNHDAMYWYRQDPGQGLRLIYYSQIVNDFQKGDIAEGYSVSREKKESFPLTVTSAQKNPTAFYLCASSIDRVTNSYNEQFFGPGTRLTVL.

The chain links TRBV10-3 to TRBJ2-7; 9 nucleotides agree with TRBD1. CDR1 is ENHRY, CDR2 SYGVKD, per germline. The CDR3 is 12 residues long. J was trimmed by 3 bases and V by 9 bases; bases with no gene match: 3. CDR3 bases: TGTGCCATAGGACAGGGGTTCTACGAGCAGTACTTC. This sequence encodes CAIGQGFYEQYF.

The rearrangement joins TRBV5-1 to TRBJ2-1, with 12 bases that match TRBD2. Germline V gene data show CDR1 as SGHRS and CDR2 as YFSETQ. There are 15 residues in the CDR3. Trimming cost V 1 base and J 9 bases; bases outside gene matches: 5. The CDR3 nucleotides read TGCGCCAGCAGCTTGTTACTAGCGGGAGGATCTGAGCAGTTCTTC. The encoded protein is CASSLLLAGGSEQFF.

CDR3 coding DNA: TGCAGTGCGGGAGGGACCAACTCTGGAAACACCATATATTTT. This translates into CSAGGTNSGNTIYF. J is TRBJ1-3 and V is TRBV20-1; maybe TRBD1 (5 bases). Trimming stripped 6 bases from V and 0 bases from J, with 12 bases between. CDR1 and CDR2 (germline): DFQATT, SNEGSKA (reference sequence). The CDR3 is 14 amino acids.

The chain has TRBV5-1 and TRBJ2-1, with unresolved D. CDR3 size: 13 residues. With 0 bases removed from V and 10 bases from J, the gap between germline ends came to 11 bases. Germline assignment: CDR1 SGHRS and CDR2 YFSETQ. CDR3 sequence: CASSLDARYEQFF. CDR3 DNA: TGCGCCAGCAGCTTGGATGCGCGCTACGAGCAGTTCTTC.

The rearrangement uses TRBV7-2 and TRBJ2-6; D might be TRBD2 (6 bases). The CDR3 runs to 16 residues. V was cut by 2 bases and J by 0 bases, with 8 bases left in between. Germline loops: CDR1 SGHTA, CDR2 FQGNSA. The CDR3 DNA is TGTGCCAGCAGCTTAATGGGGGGCTCTGGGGCCAACGTCCTGACTTTC. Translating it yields CASSLMGGSGANVLTF.

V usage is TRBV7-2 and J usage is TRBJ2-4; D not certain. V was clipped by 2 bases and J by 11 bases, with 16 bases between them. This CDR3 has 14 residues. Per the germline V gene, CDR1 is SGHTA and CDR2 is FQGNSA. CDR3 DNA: TGTGCCAGCAGCTTAAGCCTGCCGCGTGGGGTTCAGTACTTC. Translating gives CASSLSLPRGVQYF.

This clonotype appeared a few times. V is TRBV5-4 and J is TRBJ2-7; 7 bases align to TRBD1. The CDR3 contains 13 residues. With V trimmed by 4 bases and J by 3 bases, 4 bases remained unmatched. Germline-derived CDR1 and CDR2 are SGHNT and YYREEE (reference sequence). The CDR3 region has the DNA TGTGCCAGCAGCCCTGGGGACAGCTACGAGCAGTACTTC. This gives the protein CASSPGDSYEQYF. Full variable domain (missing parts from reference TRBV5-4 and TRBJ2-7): ETGVTQSPTHLIKTRGQQVTLRCSSQSGHNTVSWYQQALGQGPQFIFQYYREEENGRGNFPPRFSGLQFPNYSSELNVNALELDDSALYLCASSPGDSYEQYFGPGTRLTVT.

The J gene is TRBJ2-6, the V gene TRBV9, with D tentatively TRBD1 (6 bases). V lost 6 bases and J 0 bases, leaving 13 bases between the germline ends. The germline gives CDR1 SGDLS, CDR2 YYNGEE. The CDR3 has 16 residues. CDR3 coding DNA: TGTGCCAGCACTGGGGGCGTAGACTCTGGGGCCAACGTCCTGACTTTC. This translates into CASTGGVDSGANVLTF. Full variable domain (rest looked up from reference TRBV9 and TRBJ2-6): DSGVTQTPKHLITATGQRVTLRCSPRSGDLSVYWYQQSLDQGLQFLIQYYNGEERAKGNILERFSAQQFPDLHSELNLSSLELGDSALYFCASTGGVDSGANVLTFGAGSRLTVL.

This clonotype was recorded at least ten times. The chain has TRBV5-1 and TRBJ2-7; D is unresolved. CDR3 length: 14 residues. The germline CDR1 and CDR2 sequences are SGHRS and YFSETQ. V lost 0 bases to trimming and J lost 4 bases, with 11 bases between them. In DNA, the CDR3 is TGCGCCAGCAGCTTGGCCGGCGGAATTTACGAGCAGTACTTC. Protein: CASSLAGGIYEQYF.

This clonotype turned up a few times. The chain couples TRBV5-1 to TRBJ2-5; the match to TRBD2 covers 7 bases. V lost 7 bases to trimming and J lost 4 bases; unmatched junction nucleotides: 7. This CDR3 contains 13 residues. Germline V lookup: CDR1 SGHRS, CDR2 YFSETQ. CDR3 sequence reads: CASGAGVGETQYF. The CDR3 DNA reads TGCGCCAGCGGTGCGGGAGTAGGAGAGACCCAGTACTTC. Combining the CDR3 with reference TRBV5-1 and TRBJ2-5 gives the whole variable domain KAGVTQTPRYLIKTRGQQVTLSCSPISGHRSVSWYQQTPGQGLQFLFEYFSETQRNKGNFPGRFSGRQFSNSRSEMNVSTLELGDSALYLCASGAGVGETQYFGPGTRLLVL.

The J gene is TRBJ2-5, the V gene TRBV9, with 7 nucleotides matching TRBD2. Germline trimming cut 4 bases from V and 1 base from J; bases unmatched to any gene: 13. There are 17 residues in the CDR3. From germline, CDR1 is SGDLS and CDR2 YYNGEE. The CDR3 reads CASSPSPLLAAQETQYF. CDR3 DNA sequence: TGTGCCAGCAGCCCAAGCCCTCTGCTAGCGGCCCAAGAGACCCAGTACTTC.

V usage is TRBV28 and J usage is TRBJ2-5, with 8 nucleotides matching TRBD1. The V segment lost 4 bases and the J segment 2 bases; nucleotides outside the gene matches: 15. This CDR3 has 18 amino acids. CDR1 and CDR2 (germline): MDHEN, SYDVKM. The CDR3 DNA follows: TGTGCCAGCAGTTATTTACCGGCGTGGGACAGGCCACAAGAGACCCAGTACTTC. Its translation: CASSYLPAWDRPQETQYF.

The chain's CDR3 is CASSPFLAGNANEQYF. The CDR3 DNA is TGTGCCAGCAGCCCCTTTCTAGCGGGCAATGCTAACGAGCAGTACTTC. This chain connects TRBV7-9 to TRBJ2-7, with 8 bases lining up with TRBD2. V was pared by 5 bases and J by 5 bases, with 14 bases of the junction left unmatched. The CDR3 runs to 16 residues. CDR1 and CDR2 from the germline V gene are SEHNR and FQNEAQ (reference sequence).